The clone carrying this T cell receptor beta chain was seen a handful of times. What it binds is not known. Based on a CD8+CD4-CCR7+CD45RA+ profile, naive CD8 T cells were sorted. This entry is derived from a study of molecular identifiers for immune sequencing clone quantification. This CDR3 spans 16 amino acids. V lost 5 bases and J lost 0; bases outside the gene matches: 7. Per the germline V gene, CDR1 is SGHNT and CDR2 is YENEEA. General study points: Spiked Jurkat TCR RNA equivalent to one cell was reportedly detectable in roughly 1 million naive cells. Clones above 20 RNA copies contained over 98% of effector molecules but under 1% of naive ones.

TCR libraries were built in bulk with a published protocol and specific TCR primers. TCRdb reprocessed the PCR reads via MiXCR and lists one record per CDR3 protein. The table includes under 650,000 distinct CDR3 sequences, about 20% detected once. Sequenced input: naive CD8+ T cells from blood, with Jurkat cell RNA spiked in. The subset denotes: FACS-sorted CD8+CD4-CCR7+CD45RA+ naive T cells. This receptor was taken from a human donor in good health. Some libraries in this study had Jurkat cell RNA spiked in. The gene calls are TRBV11-3 and TRBJ2-3; 8 bases fit TRBD1. CDR3 loop: CASSPRTGYSTDTQYF. The DNA of the CDR3 is TGTGCCAGCAGCCCCCGGACAGGGTATAGCACAGATACGCAGTATTTT.